Each of the 10 T cell receptor beta chains below was sequenced from the same sample in a study of cytotoxic CD8 clonotypes in ibrutinib-treated CLL. Method: immunoSEQ multiplex PCR; TCRdb's copy keeps in-frame clones and lacks some. The table lists some 70,000 clones, 90% of them singletons. The sequenced sample was PBMCs, obtained after 12 months of ibrutinib treatment. The receptors come from a human donor with chronic lymphocytic leukemia.

The chain has TRBV6-5 and TRBJ2-3, with 12 nucleotides matching TRBD1. V gave up 6 bases and J gave up 4 bases; unmatched junction bases: 5. The CDR3 length is 15 residues. The V gene's germline CDR1 is MNHEY and CDR2 SVGAGI. The CDR3, as DNA: TGTGCCAGCAGAGGGACAGGGGGCACCCCAGATACGCAGTATTTT. This encodes CASRGTGGTPDTQYF.

J is TRBJ2-4 and V is TRBV11-1; 10 positions agree with TRBD2. Germline V gene lookup returns CDR1 SGHAT and CDR2 FQDESV (reference sequence). Trimming removed 5 bases from V and 5 bases from J; junction bases left unmatched: 6. This CDR3 has 15 amino acids. The CDR3 region has the DNA TGTGCCAGCAGCCCAGCGGGAGGGTCGCAAAACATTCAGTACTTC. Its translation: CASSPAGGSQNIQYF.

This chain joins TRBV7-8 and TRBJ1-5; TRBD1 matches 7 bases. V shed 1 base and J 7 bases; nucleotides not matched to a gene: 10. In germline, CDR1 is SGHVS, CDR2 FQNEAQ. The CDR3 covers 16 residues. The CDR3 coding sequence is TGTGCCAGCAGCTTAGATCGGGCAGGGGGGGTACAGCCCCAGCATTTT. Amino acid sequence: CASSLDRAGGVQPQHF.

The chain is built from TRBV28 and TRBJ1-1; D gene ambiguous. CDR1 and CDR2 (germline): MDHEN, SYDVKM. V was trimmed by 7 bases and J by 3 bases, leaving 18 bases between them. The CDR3 has 15 amino acids. The chain's CDR3 is CASNQLTRTYTEAFF. The CDR3 bases are TGTGCCAGCAACCAACTTACACGGACTTACACTGAAGCTTTCTTT.

CDR3 loop: CASSLVQGAGVIEQYF. CDR3 DNA: TGTGCCAGCAGCTTAGTCCAAGGAGCGGGAGTTATCGAGCAGTACTTC. The gene calls are TRBV7-8 and TRBJ2-7, with TRBD2 matching 8 bases. V dropped 1 base and J dropped 6; count of bases not matched to a gene: 11. The V gene's germline CDR1 is SGHVS and CDR2 FQNEAQ. The CDR3 runs 16 residues.

V and J are TRBV7-3 and TRBJ2-1; 9 bases match TRBD2. The V segment lost 8 bases and the J segment 7 bases; nucleotides outside the gene matches: 6. Germline V CDR1 and CDR2: SGHTA, FQGTGA. The CDR3 is 13 amino acids. CDR3 nucleotides: TGTGCCAGCGGTAAGCGGGGGGAGAATGAGCAGTTCTTC. Residues: CASGKRGENEQFF.

This sequence joins TRBV7-2 and TRBJ1-4; tentatively, D is TRBD1 (6 bases). CDR1 is SGHTA, CDR2 FQGNSA, per germline. This CDR3 spans 13 amino acids. Trimming stripped 5 bases from V and 8 bases from J, with 12 bases between. CDR3 sequence: CASSPPGTEKLFF. CDR3 bases: TGTGCCAGCAGCCCGCCCGGGACAGAAAAACTGTTTTTT.

The chain couples TRBV30 to TRBJ2-5, with 9 bases that match TRBD1. V dropped 2 bases and J dropped 2; count of bases not matched to a gene: 6. Germline V CDR1 and CDR2: GTSNPN, SVGIG (reference sequence). CDR3 length: 15 amino acids. CDR3 loop: CAWSSPGQGQETQYF. The CDR3 DNA reads TGTGCCTGGAGTTCCCCCGGACAGGGGCAAGAGACCCAGTACTTC.

The J gene is TRBJ1-6, the V gene TRBV11-2; TRBD1 agrees at 9 bases. The CDR3 length is 15 residues. Per germline, CDR1 SGHAT and CDR2 FQNNGV. V dropped 5 bases and J dropped 9; count of bases not matched to a gene: 8. The CDR3 here is CASSPGGTGSSPLHF. DNA of the CDR3: TGTGCCAGCAGCCCGGGAGGGACAGGGAGTTCACCCCTCCACTTT.

V is TRBV13 and J is TRBJ2-1, with D hard to call. The CDR3 loop spans 13 amino acids. Trimming took 3 bases from V and 3 from J, leaving 6 bases between them. Germline CDR1 and CDR2: PRHDT and FYEKMQ (reference sequence). The CDR3 reads CASSFQDYNEQFF. CDR3 in DNA: TGTGCCAGCAGCTTTCAGGACTACAATGAGCAGTTCTTC.